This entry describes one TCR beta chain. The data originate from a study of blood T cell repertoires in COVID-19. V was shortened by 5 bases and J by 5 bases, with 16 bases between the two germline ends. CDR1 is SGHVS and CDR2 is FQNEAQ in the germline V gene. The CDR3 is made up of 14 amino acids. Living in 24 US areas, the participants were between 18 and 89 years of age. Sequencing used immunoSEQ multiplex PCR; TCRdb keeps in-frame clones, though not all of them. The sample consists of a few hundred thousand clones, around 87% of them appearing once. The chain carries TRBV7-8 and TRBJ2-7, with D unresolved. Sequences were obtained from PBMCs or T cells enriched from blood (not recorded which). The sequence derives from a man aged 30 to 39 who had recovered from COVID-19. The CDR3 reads CASSPQVRSNEQYF. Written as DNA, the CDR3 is TGTGCCAGCAGCCCCCAGGTGCGATCTAACGAGCAGTACTTC.